This TCR beta chain was recovered during a study of T-cell memory formation after mild COVID-19 (TCRdb year 2021). With regard to the full study: TCR sequence clusters from the two donors were found to be largely donor specific. The cohort comprised two young, previously healthy adult volunteers, one female and one male. Longitudinal TCRalpha and TCRbeta repertoire sequencing tracked T-cell clones expanding and contracting after mild COVID-19 in two donors. Beyond this particular receptor, the publication reports: Contracting CD4+ clones appeared mostly in the CM and EM memory subsets, whereas CD8+ clones were enriched in EMRA. Some responding clones were found in pre-infection memory, which suggests that pre-existing cross-reactive memory T cells took part in the SARS-CoV-2 response. Only two mild cases were covered in the study, and larger cohorts including severe cases with pre-infection samples were considered necessary. Clones contracting from day 15 to 85 had balanced CD4/CD8 phenotypes, while a second wave expanding from day 15 to 37 was biased towards CD4+. SARS-CoV-2 specificity was not confirmed for the second-wave clones peaking on day 37.

PBMCs were isolated by Ficoll-Paque density gradient centrifugation. Sequencing took place on an Illumina NovaSeq 6000. cDNA libraries for TCRalpha and TCRbeta were prepared by 5'RACE using constant-segment primers, with sample barcodes and unique molecular identifiers added. Trizol reagent was used to extract RNA from every sample. Libraries were amplified in two PCR steps, with a second sample barcode and Illumina TruSeq adapters added in the second step. Sequencing of libraries was performed on an Illumina NovaSeq with 2 x 150 bp paired-end reads. Per the source publication's procedure: With migec v1.2.7, reads were demultiplexed and then collapsed into UMI-guided consensus sequences. Using mixcr v2.1.11, UMI consensuses were aligned to TRA and TRB V and J templates and then assembled into clonotypes. A clonotype was counted as expanded or contracted only when both edgeR and NoisET called the clonotype significant, with the noise models trained on biological replicates. For edgeR calls, a false discovery rate-adjusted p below 0.01 and a log2 fold-change threshold of 1 were applied. As an exploratory analysis of dynamics, max-normalized trajectories of the 1000 most abundant clonotypes were examined with PCA combined with hierarchical clustering. Each responding clone was given a CD4 or CD8 phenotype based on the CD4+ and CD8+ repertoires, which had been sequenced separately. TCRdb reprocessed the public reads (quality trimming at Q25 with fastp, clone calling with MiXCR) and kept in-frame beta chains. When rows share a CDR3 protein, they turn into one entry using the most common DNA and genes. These V and J calls derive from TCRdb rather than the authors' analysis. In all, the sample holds 250,000 to 350,000 distinct CDR3 sequences, and roughly a fifth of those were seen once. The ten most abundant clones make up around 20% of the sample.

This clonotype showed up just a few times. There is no known antigen for this receptor. No base qualities exist here, and no much larger clone lies one base off it. The germline V gene specifies SNHLY as CDR1 and FYNNEI as CDR2. The CDR3 goes from the cysteine to the phenylalanine over 14 residues. Of all the DNA, just the CDR3 is kept, 42 bases in frame from base 1. Trimming at the junction amounts to 3 bases on V and 2 bases on J, and the germline ends lie 10 bases apart. This chain joins TRBV2 to TRBJ2-5, with an unclear D gene assignment. The TCR was taken from a man younger than 35 who had mild COVID-19 (a few samples of this study predate the infection). The sample titles of this study are shuffled in the database, so cell type and time point are left out; the donor was told from shared clones. Sequencing used PBMCs or a T cell subset sorted from them (not recorded which). CDR3 reads: CASSEGTVQETQYF. The bases are TGTGCCAGCAGTGAGGGAACCGTTCAAGAGACCCAGTACTTC.